This T cell receptor beta chain came from a study of blood T cell repertoires in COVID-19. Study-wide background: Nucleic acid was either cDNA or gDNA, and it came from T cells, B-cell-depleted T cells, or PBMCs.

About this clone itself: The sample carries other DNA sequences with the same CDR3.

The germline V and J ends were trimmed by 0 bases and 1 base, with 7 bases remaining between them. The CDR3 is 14 residues long. In germline, CDR1 is SGHRS, CDR2 YFSETQ. The protocol was immunoSEQ multiplex PCR, while the TCRdb copy is restricted to in-frame clones and leaves out a portion. The profile covers 240,000 or so clones, with approximately 87% appearing a single time and approximately 6.2% taken by the ten largest. Sequences were obtained from peripheral blood. The source of this sequence is a man between 60 and 75 years old with acute or convalescent COVID-19. The J gene is TRBJ1-2, the V gene TRBV5-1; unclear D gene. The CDR3 region is CASSLAVSNYGYTF. The CDR3 nucleotides are TGCGCCAGCAGCTTGGCGGTTAGTAACTATGGCTACACCTTC.